This TCR beta chain was identified in a study of T-cell memory formation after mild COVID-19. As for the study in general: Largely, TCR clusters stayed within a single donor. Findings of the study overall: Among contracting clones, CD4+ were mainly CM/EM and CD8+ enriched in EMRA. There was a balanced CD4/CD8 profile in clones contracting day 15 to 85, and later expanders leaned CD4+.

cDNA libraries for TCR alpha and TCR beta, carrying sample barcodes and UMIs, came from 5'RACE with constant-segment primers. TCRdb reanalysed the 5' RACE reads using MiXCR and keeps one entry per CDR3 protein. The sample records 450,000 to 650,000 distinct CDR3 sequences, roughly 17% being singletons. The germline V and J ends were trimmed by 0 bases and 6 bases, with 12 bases remaining between them. The CDR3 runs to 15 residues. Germline assignment: CDR1 SGDLS and CDR2 YYNGEE. As to this clonotype: Its target is unknown.

The TCR sequence derives from an adult woman who had mild COVID-19 (a few samples of this study predate the infection). Cell type and time point are not known. The V and J genes are TRBV9 and TRBJ2-2; possibly TRBD1 for D (6 bases). Sequenced: PBMCs or a T cell subset sorted from them (not recorded which). The DNA of the CDR3 is TGTGCCAGCAGCGTAGTGGGTTCAGGGGCCGGGGAGCTGTTTTTT. Its translation is CASSVVGSGAGELFF.